Following are 18 T cell receptor beta chains from one sample sequenced in a study of regulatory T cells in long-lasting Graves disease. Sequencing libraries for TCR beta were prepared with iRepertoire HTBI primers and Arm-PCR of CDR3 regions. TCRdb reanalysed the multiplex PCR reads using MiXCR and keeps one entry per CDR3 protein. The profile shows roughly 400,000 distinct CDR3 sequences, more than 20% of them singletons. Sample time point: persistent/refractory GD, antithyroid drugs over 5 years with positive TRAb. PBMC-derived RNA was used for the TCR library. This specimen was peripheral blood mononuclear cells (PBMCs), taken when the disease was refractory, from a patient treated with antithyroid drugs. These receptors were obtained from a female donor with Graves disease.

The chain carries TRBV7-3 and TRBJ2-2; no clear D. There are 16 residues in the CDR3. CDR1 and CDR2 (germline): SGHTA, FQGTGA. Trimming pared 1 base from V and 6 bases from J, leaving 15 bases between. This CDR3 is CASSLSPVGSAGELFF. The CDR3 nucleotides are TGTGCCAGCAGCTTAAGTCCGGTCGGGTCCGCCGGGGAGCTGTTTTTT.

This clonotype showed up just a few times. Its ends do not fully match the called genes, so a read error is possible. The chain has TRBV2 and TRBJ2-2, with 8 bases aligning to TRBD1. Germline lookup yields CDR1 SNHLY and CDR2 FYNNEI. This CDR3 spans 15 amino acids. CDR3 in amino acids: CVSSASGGYTGELFF. The DNA of the CDR3 is TGTGTCAGCAGTGCGTCAGGGGGCTACACCGGGGAGCTGTTTTTT.

This clonotype has a count of ten or more. This chain joins TRBV6-1 and TRBJ1-6, with D unresolved. Trimming stripped 3 bases from V and 9 bases from J, with 12 bases between. The CDR3 runs 14 residues. From germline, CDR1 is MNHNS and CDR2 SASEGT. The DNA of the CDR3 is TGTGCCAGCAGTGATCGTCCCGGAAGTTCACCCCTCCACTTT. Protein: CASSDRPGSSPLHF.

To note about this clonotype: A much larger clonotype is one base distant, so this may be a read error. The chain recombines TRBV12-3 or TRBV12-4 with TRBJ2-5, with 7 bases aligning to TRBD1. This CDR3 spans 14 amino acids. CDR3 sequence: CAGSLTGQQETQYF. The CDR3 coding sequence is TGTGCCGGCAGTTTGACGGGACAGCAAGAGACCCAGTACTTC.

The chain is built from TRBV18 and TRBJ2-5, with no clear D. CDR1 and CDR2 from the germline V gene are KGHSH and LQKENI. This CDR3 contains 13 residues. V gave up 5 bases and J gave up 5 bases, with 12 bases separating them. CDR3 loop: CASSKPSTETQYF. CDR3 bases: TGTGCCAGCTCAAAACCGAGCACGGAGACCCAGTACTTC.

At least ten counts were recorded for this clonotype. The V and J genes are TRBV28 and TRBJ1-1, with a possible D match to TRBD1 (5 bases). The CDR3 covers 14 residues. V dropped 8 bases and J dropped 6 bases, with 19 bases sitting between them. Germline V gene lookup returns CDR1 MDHEN and CDR2 SYDVKM. The CDR3 region is CASGQPGGGSEAFF. Here the CDR3 DNA reads TGTGCCAGCGGACAACCGGGGGGAGGGTCTGAAGCTTTCTTT.

This clonotype was picked up a small number of times. This sequence joins TRBV4-3 and TRBJ2-7; D not certain. Germline loops: CDR1 LGHNA, CDR2 YSLEER. V shed 0 bases and J shed 1 base, with 10 bases lying between them. This CDR3 is 15 amino acids long. The CDR3 sequence is CASSQDNSISYEQYF. DNA of the CDR3: TGCGCCAGCAGCCAAGACAATTCCATATCCTACGAGCAGTACTTC.

Notes on this clonotype: This may arise from a read error, as a much more abundant clone is one base away. The rearrangement uses TRBV7-9 and TRBJ1-5; D may be TRBD1 (6 bases). The CDR3 covers 13 residues. Germline CDR1 reads SEHNR; CDR2 reads FQNEAQ (reference sequence). V was shortened by 1 base and J by 6 bases, with 7 bases between the two germline ends. The chain's CDR3 is CASSLGQVQPQHF. CDR3 coding DNA: TGTGCCAGCAGCTTAGGACAGGTTCAGCCCCAGCATTTT.

This clonotype was seen more than once but under ten times. This chain connects TRBV29-1 to TRBJ2-7, with a weak D call TRBD2 (6 bases). Deletions cut 0 bases from V and 2 bases from J, with 17 bases between. The germline V gene encodes CDR1 SQVTM and CDR2 ANQGSEA. CDR3 size: 16 residues. CDR3 loop: CSVEDPAGTIPYEQYF. CDR3 bases: TGCAGCGTTGAAGACCCGGCGGGGACCATCCCCTACGAGCAGTACTTC.

This clonotype was seen at least ten times. The CDR3 is CASRRENSNQPQHF. In DNA form, the CDR3 reads TGTGCCAGCAGGAGAGAGAATAGCAATCAGCCCCAGCATTTT. This chain joins TRBV28 and TRBJ1-5; D is ambiguous. Germline loops: CDR1 MDHEN, CDR2 SYDVKM. This CDR3 spans 14 amino acids. The germline V and J ends were trimmed by 6 bases and 0 bases, with 9 bases remaining between them.

This clonotype was detected many times. The chain recombines TRBV20-1 with TRBJ2-5, with 12 bases lining up with TRBD2. Germline lookup yields CDR1 DFQATT and CDR2 SNEGSKA (reference sequence). V was clipped by 4 bases and J by 9 bases; unmatched bases: 3. This CDR3 spans 12 amino acids. As DNA, the CDR3 is TGCAGTGCTAAACTAGCGGGAGGATCCCAGTACTTC. It translates to CSAKLAGGSQYF.

This chain joins TRBV7-6 and TRBJ2-7; a possible D gene is TRBD2 (6 bases). This CDR3 has 14 amino acids. CDR1 and CDR2 (germline): SGHVS, FNYEAQ. Trimming stripped 5 bases from V and 0 bases from J, with 11 bases between. In DNA, the CDR3 is TGTGCCAGCAGCCCCATGACTAGCTCCTACGAGCAGTACTTC. Its translation is CASSPMTSSYEQYF.

This clonotype has more than one count but fewer than ten. The CDR3 here is CASSPAPGSYEQYF. In DNA, the CDR3 is TGTGCCAGCAGTCCCGCCCCCGGGAGCTACGAGCAGTACTTC. V and J are TRBV28 and TRBJ2-7; weak D call: TRBD2 (6 bases). V lost 5 bases to trimming and J lost 3 bases, with 14 bases between them. This CDR3 spans 14 amino acids. Germline CDR1 and CDR2: MDHEN and SYDVKM. The full variable domain, in which reference TRBV28 and TRBJ2-7 provide the parts outside the CDR3, is DVKVTQSSRYLVKRTGEKVFLECVQDMDHENMFWYRQDPGLGLRLIYFSYDVKMKEKGDIPEGYSVSREKKERFSLILESASTNQTSMYLCASSPAPGSYEQYFGPGTRLTVT.

This clonotype came up once. The chain is built from TRBV27 and TRBJ2-1, with 10 nucleotides matching TRBD2. The junction had 12 bases not matched to a gene; V was cut back by 6 bases and J by 7 bases. The CDR3 has 16 residues. In germline, CDR1 is MNHEY, CDR2 SMNVEV (reference sequence). The CDR3 here is CASSLGLARGLNEQFF. The CDR3 DNA follows: TGTGCCAGCAGCTTGGGACTAGCGCGAGGGCTGAATGAGCAGTTCTTC.

The sample holds a few counts of this clonotype. The chain employs TRBV27 and TRBJ2-6; D is unclear. The V and J ends lost 6 bases and 0 bases respectively, with 15 bases between them. Looked up from germline, CDR1 is MNHEY and CDR2 is SMNVEV (reference sequence). This CDR3 region has 17 residues. This chain's CDR3 is CASSSGRTRSGANVLTF. The DNA for the CDR3 is TGTGCCAGCAGCTCAGGACGGACCCGCTCTGGGGCCAACGTCCTGACTTTC.

This rearrangement joins TRBV25-1 to TRBJ1-1; 12 nucleotides line up with TRBD1. The CDR3 extends over 15 amino acids. Germline V gene data show CDR1 as MGHDK and CDR2 as SYGVNS. Trimming removed 2 bases from V and 6 bases from J; junction bases left unmatched: 4. CDR3 loop: CASSEGTGGTAEAFF. Here the CDR3 DNA reads TGTGCCAGCAGTGAAGGGACAGGGGGCACAGCTGAAGCTTTCTTT. Full variable domain (remainder filled in from reference TRBV25-1 and TRBJ1-1): EADIYQTPRYLVIGTGKKITLECSQTMGHDKMYWYQQDPGMELHLIHYSYGVNSTEKGDLSSESTVSRIRTEHFPLTLESARPSHTSQYLCASSEGTGGTAEAFFGQGTRLTVV.

This clonotype was observed once. The rearrangement uses TRBV4-2 and TRBJ2-5, with TRBD2 matching 11 bases. Germline CDR1 reads LGHNA; CDR2 reads YNFKEQ. The CDR3 has 17 residues. J lost 1 base, V lost 3 bases, and 7 bases had no gene match. CDR3: CASSHGPGLAVQETQYF. The CDR3, as DNA: TGTGCCAGCAGCCATGGACCGGGACTAGCGGTCCAAGAGACCCAGTACTTC.

Points on this clonotype: This may be a read error, as it is one base from a much larger clone. The chain couples TRBV15 to TRBJ1-1; D uncertain. The V end was cut by 1 base, the J end by 1 base, with 7 bases between. This CDR3 comprises 14 residues. From germline, CDR1 is LNHNV and CDR2 YYDKDF (reference sequence). The CDR3 DNA sequence: TGTGCCACCAGCAGAGTTTGCGGGAACACTGAAGCTTTCTTT. It specifies CATSRVCGNTEAFF.